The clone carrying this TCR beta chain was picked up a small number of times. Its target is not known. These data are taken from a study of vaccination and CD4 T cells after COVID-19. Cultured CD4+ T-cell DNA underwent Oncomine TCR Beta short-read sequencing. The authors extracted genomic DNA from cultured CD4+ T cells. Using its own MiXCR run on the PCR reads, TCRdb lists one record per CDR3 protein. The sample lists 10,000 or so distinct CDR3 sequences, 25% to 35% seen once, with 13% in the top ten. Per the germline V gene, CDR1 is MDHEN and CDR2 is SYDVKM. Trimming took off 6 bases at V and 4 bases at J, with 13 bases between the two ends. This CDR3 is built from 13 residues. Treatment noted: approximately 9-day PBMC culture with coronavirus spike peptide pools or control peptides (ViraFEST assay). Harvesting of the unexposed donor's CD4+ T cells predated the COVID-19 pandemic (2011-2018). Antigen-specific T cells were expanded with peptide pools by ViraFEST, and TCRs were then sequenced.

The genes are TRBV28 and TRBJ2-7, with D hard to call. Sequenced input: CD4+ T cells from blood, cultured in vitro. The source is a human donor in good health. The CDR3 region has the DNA TGTGCCAGCAGGTCCCTGTACGGATACGAGCAGTACTTC. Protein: CASRSLYGYEQYF.